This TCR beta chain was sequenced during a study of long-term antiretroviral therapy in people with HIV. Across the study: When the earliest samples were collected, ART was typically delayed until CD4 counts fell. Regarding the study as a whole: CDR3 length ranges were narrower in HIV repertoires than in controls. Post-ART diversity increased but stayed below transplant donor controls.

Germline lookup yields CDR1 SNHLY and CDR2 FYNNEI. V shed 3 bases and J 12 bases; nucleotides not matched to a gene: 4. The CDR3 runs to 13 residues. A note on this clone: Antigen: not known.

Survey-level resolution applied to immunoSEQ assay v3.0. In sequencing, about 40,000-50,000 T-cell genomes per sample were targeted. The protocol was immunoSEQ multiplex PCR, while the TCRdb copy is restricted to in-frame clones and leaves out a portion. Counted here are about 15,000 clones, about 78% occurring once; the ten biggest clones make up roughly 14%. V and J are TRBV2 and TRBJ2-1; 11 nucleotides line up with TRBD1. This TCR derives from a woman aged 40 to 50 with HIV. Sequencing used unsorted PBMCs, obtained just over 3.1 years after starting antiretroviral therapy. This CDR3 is CASSEEDRGRQFF. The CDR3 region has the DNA TGTGCCAGCAGTGAGGAGGACAGGGGGCGGCAGTTCTTC.